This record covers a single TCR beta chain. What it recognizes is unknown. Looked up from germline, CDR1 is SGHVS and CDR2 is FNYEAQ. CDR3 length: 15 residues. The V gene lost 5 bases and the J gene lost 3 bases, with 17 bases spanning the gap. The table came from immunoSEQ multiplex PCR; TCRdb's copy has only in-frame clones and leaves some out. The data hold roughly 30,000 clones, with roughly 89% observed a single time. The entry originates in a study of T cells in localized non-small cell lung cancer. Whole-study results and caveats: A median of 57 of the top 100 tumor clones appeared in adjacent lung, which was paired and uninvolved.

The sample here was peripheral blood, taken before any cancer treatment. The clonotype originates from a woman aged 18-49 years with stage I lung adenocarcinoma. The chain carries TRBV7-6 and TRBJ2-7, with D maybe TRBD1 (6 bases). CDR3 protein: CASSPTTGTLYEQYF. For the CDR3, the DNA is TGTGCCAGCAGCCCTACTACAGGGACCCTCTACGAGCAGTACTTC.